These T cell receptor beta chains were read from a single sample in a study of CD4 T cell repertoires in COVID-19. Assay: immunoSEQ multiplex PCR; the TCRdb copy retains only in-frame clones and omits some. The sample lists tens of thousands of clones; under 90% were seen once. The sample consisted of CD4+ T cells from peripheral blood, taken after recovery from COVID-19. The origin of the receptors is a human donor who had COVID-19. Each CDR3 is given with its conserved first and last residue. D genes are given only for firm matches. Only some rows state a clone size, as once, few, many or a class for expanded clones.

J gene,clone size,D gene,V gene,CDR3 protein,CDR3 DNA
TRBJ2-7,.,.,TRBV29-1,CSVELPGSPYEQYF,TGCAGCGTTGAACTACCGGGGTCCCCCTACGAGCAGTACTTC
TRBJ1-6,.,TRBD1,TRBV27,CASSLSGTGTSSPLHF,TGTGCCAGCAGTTTATCTGGGACAGGGACCTCTTCACCCCTCCACTTT
TRBJ1-1,few,.,TRBV24-1,CATSDPGTEAFF,TGTGCCACCAGTGACCCGGGGACTGAAGCTTTCTTT
TRBJ2-7,.,TRBD1,TRBV19,CASSRYKGQGNYEQYF,TGTGCCAGTAGTAGATACAAGGGACAGGGAAACTACGAGCAGTACTTC
TRBJ1-1,.,.,TRBV28,CASRVANTEAFF,TGTGCCAGCCGAGTCGCCAACACTGAAGCTTTCTTT
TRBJ1-2,.,TRBD1,TRBV12-3/TRBV12-4,CATQGAYGYTF,TGTGCCACACAGGGGGCCTATGGCTACACCTTC
TRBJ2-5,.,TRBD2,TRBV5-1,CASSPGTSGIVETQYF,TGCGCCAGCTCTCCTGGGACTAGCGGGATCGTAGAGACCCAGTACTTC
TRBJ2-3,.,.,TRBV6-5,CASTPYVEANTQYF,TGTGCCAGCACCCCTTACGTCGAGGCAAATACGCAGTATTTT
TRBJ2-2,.,.,TRBV19,CATGWAGGTGELFF,TGTGCCACCGGCTGGGCTGGAGGAACCGGGGAGCTGTTTTTT
TRBJ1-1,once,.,TRBV28,CASSRTQGFTEAFF,TGTGCCAGCAGCCGGACCCAGGGGTTTACTGAAGCTTTCTTT
TRBJ2-6,.,.,TRBV29-1,CSVYRASGANVLTF,TGCAGCGTGTACAGGGCATCAGGGGCCAACGTCCTGACTTTC
TRBJ1-6,.,TRBD1,TRBV11-2,CASSSSDRGYNSPLHF,TGTGCCAGCAGCTCCTCCGACAGGGGCTATAATTCACCCCTCCACTTT
TRBJ2-2,once,.,TRBV5-5,CASSLMDTGELFF,TGTGCCAGCAGCCTTATGGACACCGGGGAGCTGTTTTTT
TRBJ2-7,few,.,TRBV12-3/TRBV12-4,CASSTLREQYF,TGTGCCAGCAGTACCCTTCGGGAGCAGTACTTC
TRBJ2-2,.,.,TRBV9,CASSVRSERRNTGELFF,TGTGCCAGCAGCGTCCGTAGCGAAAGACGGAACACCGGGGAGCTGTTTTTT
TRBJ1-5,.,.,TRBV29-1,CSVAVELNQPQHF,TGCAGCGTTGCAGTTGAGTTAAATCAGCCCCAGCATTTT
TRBJ1-1,.,.,TRBV18,CASSPLRTDIPGSTEAFF,TGTGCCAGCTCACCCCTGAGGACCGACATACCGGGGAGCACTGAAGCTTTCTTT
TRBJ2-3,.,TRBD1,TRBV28,CASSIPGQSTDTQYF,TGTGCCAGCAGTATCCCGGGACAGAGCACAGATACGCAGTATTTT
TRBJ1-1,.,.,TRBV6-5,CASRVPGGNEAFF,TGTGCCAGTCGGGTCCCTGGAGGTAATGAAGCTTTCTTT
TRBJ1-1,.,TRBD1,TRBV11-3,CASSLDGQGNTEAFF,TGTGCCAGCAGCTTAGACGGACAGGGGAACACTGAAGCTTTCTTT
TRBJ2-3,.,TRBD2,TRBV6-4,CASTIERGPTGRGIKDTQYF,TGTGCCAGCACCATCGAGCGGGGGCCCACCGGTAGAGGCATCAAAGATACGCAGTATTTT
TRBJ1-2,.,TRBD1,TRBV2,CASGQDYGYTF,TGTGCCAGCGGACAGGACTATGGCTACACCTTC
TRBJ2-1,.,.,TRBV27,CASSFFGREQFF,TGTGCCAGCAGTTTTTTTGGGCGGGAGCAGTTCTTC
TRBJ1-1,.,TRBD1,TRBV3-1/TRBV3-2,CASSPGTGGRNTEAFF,TGTGCCAGCAGCCCTGGGACAGGGGGCAGGAACACTGAAGCTTTCTTT
TRBJ1-1,.,TRBD1,TRBV11-2,CASSSSDRQGREAFF,TGTGCCAGCAGCTCCTCTGACAGACAGGGTAGGGAAGCTTTCTTT
TRBJ2-2,once,.,TRBV18,CASSPPWGAETGELFF,TGTGCCAGCTCACCACCCTGGGGAGCGGAGACCGGGGAGCTGTTTTTT
TRBJ2-5,few,.,TRBV5-8,CASSLGLPGGTQETQYF,TGTGCCAGCAGTCTCGGCCTCCCTGGGGGCACTCAAGAGACCCAGTACTTC
TRBJ2-7,.,TRBD1,TRBV18,CASSPRSGTGAYEQYF,TGTGCCAGCTCACCAAGATCCGGGACAGGGGCCTACGAGCAGTACTTC
TRBJ1-5,.,TRBD1,TRBV19,CASSDREVQPQHF,TGTGCCAGTAGTGACAGGGAAGTCCAGCCCCAGCATTTT
TRBJ2-2,.,.,TRBV4-2,CASSQVPGQGWNTGELFF,TGTGCCAGCAGCCAAGTCCCGGGCCAGGGCTGGAACACCGGGGAGCTGTTTTTT
TRBJ2-5,few,TRBD1,TRBV2,CASSGRDRAETQYF,TGTGCCAGCAGTGGTAGGGACAGGGCTGAGACCCAGTACTTC
TRBJ2-4,.,.,TRBV20-1,CSASPARGVAFGNIQYF,TGCAGTGCTAGTCCCGCCAGGGGCGTCGCATTTGGGAACATTCAGTACTTC
TRBJ2-3,.,.,TRBV29-1,CSVEARRGGEFSHTDTQYF,TGCAGCGTTGAGGCCCGTCGAGGGGGGGAATTTTCACACACAGATACGCAGTATTTT
TRBJ1-4,few,.,TRBV5-4,CASSSGRTVVEKLFF,TGTGCCAGCAGCTCAGGACGAACCGTTGTAGAAAAACTGTTTTTT
TRBJ1-4,.,.,TRBV4-1,CASSGSGGTNEKLFF,TGCGCCAGCAGCGGGAGTGGGGGAACTAATGAAAAACTGTTTTTT
TRBJ2-3,.,TRBD2,TRBV11-1,CASSLSGGPDTQYF,TGTGCCAGCAGCTTATCGGGAGGACCAGATACGCAGTATTTT
TRBJ2-3,once,.,TRBV6-2/TRBV6-3,CASSYHPSNSFTDTQYF,TGTGCCAGCAGTTATCACCCCTCAAACAGCTTCACAGATACGCAGTATTTT
TRBJ1-3,few,.,TRBV2,CASRQEYTSGNTIYF,TGTGCCAGCAGGCAGGAGTACACCTCTGGAAACACCATATATTTT
TRBJ2-7,.,TRBD2,TRBV7-2,CASSLEGQGAGLYEQYF,TGTGCCAGCAGCTTAGAAGGGCAGGGAGCGGGACTATACGAGCAGTACTTC
TRBJ2-2,.,.,TRBV7-8,CASSLSGELFF,TGTGCCAGCAGCTTATCCGGGGAGCTGTTTTTT
TRBJ1-5,.,.,TRBV7-6,CASSTGTDLSNQPQHF,TGTGCCAGCAGCACAGGGACCGACCTTAGCAATCAGCCCCAGCATTTT
TRBJ2-5,.,TRBD2,TRBV7-3,CASSFGASGETQYF,TGTGCCAGCAGCTTCGGGGCTAGCGGAGAGACCCAGTACTTC
TRBJ1-2,.,TRBD1,TRBV19,CASSRQGGYGYTF,TGTGCCAGTAGTCGACAGGGTGGCTATGGCTACACCTTC